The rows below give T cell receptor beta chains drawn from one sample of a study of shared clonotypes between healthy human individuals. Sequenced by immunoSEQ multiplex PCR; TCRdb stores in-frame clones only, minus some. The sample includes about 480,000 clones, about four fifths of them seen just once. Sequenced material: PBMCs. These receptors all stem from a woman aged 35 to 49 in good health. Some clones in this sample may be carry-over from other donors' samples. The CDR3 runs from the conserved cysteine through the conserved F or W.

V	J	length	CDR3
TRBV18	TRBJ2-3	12	CASSPYTDTQYF
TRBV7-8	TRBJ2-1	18	CASSRRVRVGGSHNEQFF
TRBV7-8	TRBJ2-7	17	CASSLEGWTSGSYEQYF
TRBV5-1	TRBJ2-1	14	CASSQGLGVGEQFF
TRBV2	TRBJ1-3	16	CASSVGQGAGGNTIYF
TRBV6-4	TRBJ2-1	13	CASSDGVTKEQFF
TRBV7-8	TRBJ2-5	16	CASSQRYSGRVETQYF
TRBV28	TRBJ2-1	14	CASSLPRDFNEQFF
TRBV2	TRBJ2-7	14	CASSRQREGYEQYF
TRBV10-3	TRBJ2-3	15	CAISEGAEGTDTQYF
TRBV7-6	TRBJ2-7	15	CASSSGLAGGSEQYF
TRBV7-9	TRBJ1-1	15	CASTPGQGAWTEAFF
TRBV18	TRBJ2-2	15	CASSPGVGSSGELFF
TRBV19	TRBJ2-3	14	CASSLTGRPDTQYF
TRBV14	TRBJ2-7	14	CASSQRGLAYEQYF
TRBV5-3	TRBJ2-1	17	CARSLEVSGRTDNEQFF
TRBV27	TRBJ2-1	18	CASWPSGLAGTSVGEQFF
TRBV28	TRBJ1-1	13	CASSLALQGKAFF
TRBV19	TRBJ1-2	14	CASSAWDRVYGYTF
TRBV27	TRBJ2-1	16	CASSPHQGAGYNEQFF
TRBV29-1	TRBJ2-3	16	CSVVILAGPRTDTQYF
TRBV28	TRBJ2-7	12	CASSLSSYEQYF
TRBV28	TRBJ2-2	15	CASSISGGFAGELFF
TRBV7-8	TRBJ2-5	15	CASSFTSGFQETQYF
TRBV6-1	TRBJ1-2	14	CASSEFALTVGYTF
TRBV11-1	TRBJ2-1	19	CASSLGGISASRAYNEQFF
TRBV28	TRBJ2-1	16	CASSPQARDKGDEQFF
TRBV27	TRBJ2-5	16	CASSWGTSGTVETQYF
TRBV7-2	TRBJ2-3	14	CASSGGGATDTQYF
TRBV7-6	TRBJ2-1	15	CASRSLAGGYNEQFF
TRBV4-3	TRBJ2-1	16	CASSQDGGSFANEQFF